This is a list of T cell receptor beta chains from one sample in a study of CD8+ T cells in alopecia areata. The protocol was immunoSEQ multiplex PCR, while the TCRdb copy is restricted to in-frame clones and leaves out a portion. Seen here are some 130,000 clones, almost 50% observed once, and the top ten hold approximately 19%. Sequences were derived from CD8+ T cells sorted from blood, sampled at week 0. The receptors stem from a human donor with alopecia areata. Both conserved end residues are part of each CDR3. Each record gives: V gene, J gene, D gene, clone size, CDR3 DNA, CDR3 protein. The D gene is left open where the match is weak. A row's size may be missing; if present it is once, few, many or a size class.

v_call: TRBV2; j_call: TRBJ2-7; d_call: NA; clone_size: NA; cdr3_nt: TGTGCCACCGAGAAGACGGACACCGACCCCTACGAGCAGTACTTC; cdr3_aa: CATEKTDTDPYEQYF
v_call: TRBV10-1; j_call: TRBJ2-5; d_call: NA; clone_size: NA; cdr3_nt: TGCGCCAGCAGTGAGTGGGGATCGGAGACCCAGTACTTC; cdr3_aa: CASSEWGSETQYF
v_call: TRBV7-9; j_call: TRBJ2-2; d_call: NA; clone_size: NA; cdr3_nt: TGTGCCAGCAGCTTGGGGGCGAACACCGGGGAGCTGTTTTTT; cdr3_aa: CASSLGANTGELFF
v_call: TRBV9; j_call: TRBJ2-7; d_call: NA; clone_size: NA; cdr3_nt: TGTGCCAGCCCCTCTATCGTGGGGATCTACGAGCAGTACTTC; cdr3_aa: CASPSIVGIYEQYF
v_call: TRBV9; j_call: TRBJ2-1; d_call: NA; clone_size: NA; cdr3_nt: TGTGCCAGCAGCCCCTCCGGGTCCTACAATGAGCAGTTCTTC; cdr3_aa: CASSPSGSYNEQFF
v_call: TRBV7-2; j_call: TRBJ1-5; d_call: NA; clone_size: few; cdr3_nt: TGTGCCAGCAGCTTATCAGGGAATCAGCCCCAGCATTTT; cdr3_aa: CASSLSGNQPQHF
v_call: TRBV10-3; j_call: TRBJ1-1; d_call: NA; clone_size: few; cdr3_nt: TGTGCCATCAGTGAGTCGAGAGAAGACACTGAAGCTTTCTTT; cdr3_aa: CAISESREDTEAFF
v_call: TRBV13; j_call: TRBJ2-1; d_call: NA; clone_size: NA; cdr3_nt: TGTGCCAGCAGCAGCGAGTACAATGAGCAGTTCTTC; cdr3_aa: CASSSEYNEQFF
v_call: TRBV2; j_call: TRBJ2-5; d_call: NA; clone_size: NA; cdr3_nt: TGTGCCACCTCGGAGCCGATCGGCCAAGAGACCCAGTACTTC; cdr3_aa: CATSEPIGQETQYF
v_call: TRBV29-1; j_call: TRBJ1-4; d_call: NA; clone_size: NA; cdr3_nt: TGCAGCGCCAGGGGTTATGATGAAAAACTGTTTTTT; cdr3_aa: CSARGYDEKLFF
v_call: TRBV11-2; j_call: TRBJ2-7; d_call: TRBD1; clone_size: NA; cdr3_nt: TGTGCCAGCAGCTTCACAGGGGCGGCCTACGAGCAGTACTTC; cdr3_aa: CASSFTGAAYEQYF
v_call: TRBV6-6; j_call: TRBJ2-7; d_call: NA; clone_size: NA; cdr3_nt: TGTGCCAGCAGTGCTATCCGGGCCTACGAGCAGTACTTC; cdr3_aa: CASSAIRAYEQYF
v_call: TRBV27; j_call: TRBJ1-5; d_call: NA; clone_size: NA; cdr3_nt: TGTGCCAGCAGTCCCGCGAGGGGCAGAGGGCAGCCCCAGCATTTT; cdr3_aa: CASSPARGRGQPQHF
v_call: TRBV6-6; j_call: TRBJ2-5; d_call: NA; clone_size: NA; cdr3_nt: TGTGCCAGCAGTTACTGGAGCCAAGAGACCCAGTACTTC; cdr3_aa: CASSYWSQETQYF
v_call: TRBV29-1; j_call: TRBJ1-1; d_call: TRBD1; clone_size: NA; cdr3_nt: TGCAGCGCCGTAGAGGGGGCCACTGAAGCTTTCTTT; cdr3_aa: CSAVEGATEAFF
v_call: TRBV6-5; j_call: TRBJ2-2; d_call: NA; clone_size: NA; cdr3_nt: TGTGCCAGCAGTTACTTTGGTCCCGACCCTGCCGGGGAGCTGTTTTTT; cdr3_aa: CASSYFGPDPAGELFF
v_call: TRBV25-1; j_call: TRBJ1-4; d_call: NA; clone_size: NA; cdr3_nt: TGTGCCAGCAGTCAGGGGCAGTCTAATGAAAAACTGTTTTTT; cdr3_aa: CASSQGQSNEKLFF
v_call: TRBV29-1; j_call: TRBJ1-2; d_call: TRBD1; clone_size: once; cdr3_nt: TGCAGCGCCGGGACAGGGGAATACAATGGCTACACCTTC; cdr3_aa: CSAGTGEYNGYTF
v_call: TRBV7-9; j_call: TRBJ1-6; d_call: NA; clone_size: NA; cdr3_nt: TGTGCCAGCAGTCCGCTACTGGAGGGTTCACCCCTCCACTTT; cdr3_aa: CASSPLLEGSPLHF
v_call: TRBV27; j_call: TRBJ1-5; d_call: NA; clone_size: NA; cdr3_nt: TGTGCCAGCAGTTCGTATAGCAATCAGCCCCAGCATTTT; cdr3_aa: CASSSYSNQPQHF
v_call: TRBV2; j_call: TRBJ2-7; d_call: TRBD1; clone_size: once; cdr3_nt: TGTGCCAGCAGTGAAGGGGCCGGGACAGGGTCCTACGAGCAGTACTTC; cdr3_aa: CASSEGAGTGSYEQYF
v_call: TRBV30; j_call: TRBJ2-7; d_call: NA; clone_size: NA; cdr3_nt: TGTGCCTGGAGTGTAGGGGAGGCCTCCTACGAGCAGTACTTC; cdr3_aa: CAWSVGEASYEQYF
v_call: TRBV7-2; j_call: TRBJ2-1; d_call: NA; clone_size: few; cdr3_nt: TGTGCCAGCAGCTTAGGTCCACTCCTACAACCCTACAATGAGCAGTTCTTC; cdr3_aa: CASSLGPLLQPYNEQFF
v_call: TRBV29-1; j_call: TRBJ2-7; d_call: TRBD1; clone_size: few; cdr3_nt: TGCAGCGTAGAAGACAGGGAATCCTACGAGCAGTACTTC; cdr3_aa: CSVEDRESYEQYF
v_call: TRBV5-6; j_call: TRBJ1-1; d_call: NA; clone_size: once; cdr3_nt: TGTGCCAGCAGCTCCGGGACACCGGAAGCTTTCTTT; cdr3_aa: CASSSGTPEAFF
v_call: TRBV29-1; j_call: TRBJ2-5; d_call: TRBD1; clone_size: few; cdr3_nt: TGCAGCGTTGAAGATCAGGGGGACAGGATTCAAGAGACCCAGTACTTC; cdr3_aa: CSVEDQGDRIQETQYF
v_call: TRBV27; j_call: TRBJ2-7; d_call: NA; clone_size: NA; cdr3_nt: TGTGCCAGCAGTTTGGGGGGGCTCCACGAGCAGTACTTC; cdr3_aa: CASSLGGLHEQYF
v_call: TRBV5-1; j_call: TRBJ2-7; d_call: NA; clone_size: few; cdr3_nt: TGCGCCAGCAGCTTGGATTTGGCGACACCTTACGAGCAGTACTTC; cdr3_aa: CASSLDLATPYEQYF
v_call: TRBV30; j_call: TRBJ2-1; d_call: NA; clone_size: NA; cdr3_nt: TGTGCCTGGATTGAAATAAGCGAATGGGGCTACAATGAGCAGTTCTTC; cdr3_aa: CAWIEISEWGYNEQFF
v_call: TRBV19; j_call: TRBJ2-7; d_call: NA; clone_size: few; cdr3_nt: TGTGCCAGTAGTGATACAGTGAAAAAAACCTACGAGCAGTACTTC; cdr3_aa: CASSDTVKKTYEQYF
v_call: TRBV7-2; j_call: TRBJ2-7; d_call: TRBD1; clone_size: NA; cdr3_nt: TGTGCCAGCAGCTCCACCCGAGGGTCAGGGGGCCTCGAGCAGTACTTC; cdr3_aa: CASSSTRGSGGLEQYF
v_call: TRBV4-3; j_call: TRBJ2-7; d_call: NA; clone_size: NA; cdr3_nt: TGCGCCAGCAGCCAAGTTGGGTCAAGTCCCTACGAGCAGTACTTC; cdr3_aa: CASSQVGSSPYEQYF
v_call: TRBV11-2; j_call: TRBJ2-6; d_call: NA; clone_size: NA; cdr3_nt: TGTGCCAGCGGCGACTTGGGCTCTGGGGCCAACGTCCTGACTTTC; cdr3_aa: CASGDLGSGANVLTF
v_call: TRBV23-1; j_call: TRBJ1-5; d_call: TRBD1; clone_size: few; cdr3_nt: TGCGCCAGCAGTCAATCTTCCGGGACAGGGGCTGGGGAAGGTCAGCCCCAGCATTTT; cdr3_aa: CASSQSSGTGAGEGQPQHF
v_call: TRBV9; j_call: TRBJ2-5; d_call: TRBD2; clone_size: NA; cdr3_nt: TGTGCCAGCAGCGTAGTCGGTCTAGCGGGGGAGACCCAGTACTTC; cdr3_aa: CASSVVGLAGETQYF
v_call: TRBV7-3; j_call: TRBJ2-3; d_call: TRBD1; clone_size: NA; cdr3_nt: TGTGCCAGCAGCTCGCCGGACAGGCCTACGCAGTATTTT; cdr3_aa: CASSSPDRPTQYF
v_call: TRBV9; j_call: TRBJ1-1; d_call: TRBD1; clone_size: NA; cdr3_nt: TGTGCCAGCAGCGCCGGGACAGTTGGAAGGGAAGCTTTCTTT; cdr3_aa: CASSAGTVGREAFF
v_call: TRBV7-8; j_call: TRBJ1-1; d_call: NA; clone_size: NA; cdr3_nt: TGTGCCAGCAGCCCCCAAGGGCAGGGAGCTTTCTTT; cdr3_aa: CASSPQGQGAFF
v_call: TRBV18; j_call: TRBJ2-7; d_call: NA; clone_size: few; cdr3_nt: TGTGCCAGCTCACCACCGGACAGCTACGAGCAGTACTTC; cdr3_aa: CASSPPDSYEQYF
v_call: TRBV6-5; j_call: TRBJ1-1; d_call: NA; clone_size: NA; cdr3_nt: TGTGCCAGCAGTTACATGGGGGGGCAAGTCACTGAAGCTTTCTTT; cdr3_aa: CASSYMGGQVTEAFF
v_call: TRBV15; j_call: TRBJ1-2; d_call: TRBD1; clone_size: NA; cdr3_nt: TGTGCCACCAGCAAGGACAGGGATGGCTACACCTTC; cdr3_aa: CATSKDRDGYTF
v_call: TRBV30; j_call: TRBJ2-3; d_call: NA; clone_size: NA; cdr3_nt: TGTGCCTGGATAAACGGAGATACGCAGTATTTT; cdr3_aa: CAWINGDTQYF
v_call: TRBV30; j_call: TRBJ2-3; d_call: TRBD2; clone_size: NA; cdr3_nt: TGTGCCTGGAGCCCGTGGACTAGTCCCTTTGGGGGTGATACGCAGTATTTT; cdr3_aa: CAWSPWTSPFGGDTQYF
v_call: TRBV29-1; j_call: TRBJ2-7; d_call: NA; clone_size: few; cdr3_nt: TGCAGCGTTGTGGATGTGGAGCAGTACTTC; cdr3_aa: CSVVDVEQYF
v_call: TRBV30; j_call: TRBJ2-7; d_call: NA; clone_size: NA; cdr3_nt: TGTGCCTGGAGTGTTTGGGGGTCCTACGAGCAGTACTTC; cdr3_aa: CAWSVWGSYEQYF
v_call: TRBV19; j_call: TRBJ2-2; d_call: NA; clone_size: NA; cdr3_nt: TGTGCCAGTACCCATTTGAACACCGGGGAGCTGTTTTTT; cdr3_aa: CASTHLNTGELFF
v_call: TRBV5-6; j_call: TRBJ2-7; d_call: NA; clone_size: NA; cdr3_nt: TGTGCCAGCAGCTGGGACGGGAGTTCCTACGAGCAGTACTTC; cdr3_aa: CASSWDGSSYEQYF
v_call: TRBV5-1; j_call: TRBJ2-5; d_call: NA; clone_size: NA; cdr3_nt: TGCGCCAGCAGCTATGCCGGCAGGTACCAAGAGACCCAGTACTTC; cdr3_aa: CASSYAGRYQETQYF